This paragraph covers one T cell receptor (beta chain) sequence. These data are taken from a study of shared clonotypes between healthy human individuals. Per germline, CDR1 SNHLY and CDR2 FYNNEI. There are 13 residues in the CDR3. V shed 5 bases and J shed 1 base, with 7 bases lying between them. Profiling relied on immunoSEQ multiplex PCR, and the TCRdb table lists in-frame clones only, not all of them. The table has roughly 2.2 million clones, 80% to 95% seen once; the top ten hold 0.37%. The receptor comes from a man aged 18-30 years in good health. Some clones in this sample may be carry-over from other donors' samples. The sequencing input was naive CD4+ T cells from PBMCs. Regarding subset: CD45RA+ positively selected. The V and J genes are TRBV2 and TRBJ2-3; no definite D call. The CDR3, as DNA: TGTGCCAGCAGTACAGACGGCACAGATACGCAGTATTTT. Translation: CASSTDGTDTQYF.